This T cell receptor beta chain was identified in a study of cytomegalovirus exposure and HLA in healthy donors. Study information: Approximately 83 million unique TCRs from HLA-typed donors were held in an early data release. Study conclusions and caveats: Near-uniform donor sequencing depth was presumed by presence/absence analyses. The authors judged a highly shared variant cluster likely a sequencing artifact.

The trim removed 3 bases at V and 0 bases at J, leaving 3 bases unmatched. Germline CDR1 and CDR2: KGHSH and LQKENI. The CDR3 runs to 16 residues. For this clone: Its specificity is unknown.

PCR used 60 Vbeta primers and 13 Jbeta primers. Profiling relied on immunoSEQ multiplex PCR, and the TCRdb table lists in-frame clones only, not all of them. The table shows 130,000 or so clones, with around 82% occurring only once. This chain joins TRBV18 and TRBJ1-4, with 8 bases identical to TRBD1. The sequenced material came from PBMCs. The sequence derives from a man aged 50 to 59 in good health and CMV-seronegative. CDR3 sequence reads: CASSPTGATTNEKLFF. CDR3 DNA sequence: TGTGCCAGCTCACCGACAGGGGCTACAACTAATGAAAAACTGTTTTTT.